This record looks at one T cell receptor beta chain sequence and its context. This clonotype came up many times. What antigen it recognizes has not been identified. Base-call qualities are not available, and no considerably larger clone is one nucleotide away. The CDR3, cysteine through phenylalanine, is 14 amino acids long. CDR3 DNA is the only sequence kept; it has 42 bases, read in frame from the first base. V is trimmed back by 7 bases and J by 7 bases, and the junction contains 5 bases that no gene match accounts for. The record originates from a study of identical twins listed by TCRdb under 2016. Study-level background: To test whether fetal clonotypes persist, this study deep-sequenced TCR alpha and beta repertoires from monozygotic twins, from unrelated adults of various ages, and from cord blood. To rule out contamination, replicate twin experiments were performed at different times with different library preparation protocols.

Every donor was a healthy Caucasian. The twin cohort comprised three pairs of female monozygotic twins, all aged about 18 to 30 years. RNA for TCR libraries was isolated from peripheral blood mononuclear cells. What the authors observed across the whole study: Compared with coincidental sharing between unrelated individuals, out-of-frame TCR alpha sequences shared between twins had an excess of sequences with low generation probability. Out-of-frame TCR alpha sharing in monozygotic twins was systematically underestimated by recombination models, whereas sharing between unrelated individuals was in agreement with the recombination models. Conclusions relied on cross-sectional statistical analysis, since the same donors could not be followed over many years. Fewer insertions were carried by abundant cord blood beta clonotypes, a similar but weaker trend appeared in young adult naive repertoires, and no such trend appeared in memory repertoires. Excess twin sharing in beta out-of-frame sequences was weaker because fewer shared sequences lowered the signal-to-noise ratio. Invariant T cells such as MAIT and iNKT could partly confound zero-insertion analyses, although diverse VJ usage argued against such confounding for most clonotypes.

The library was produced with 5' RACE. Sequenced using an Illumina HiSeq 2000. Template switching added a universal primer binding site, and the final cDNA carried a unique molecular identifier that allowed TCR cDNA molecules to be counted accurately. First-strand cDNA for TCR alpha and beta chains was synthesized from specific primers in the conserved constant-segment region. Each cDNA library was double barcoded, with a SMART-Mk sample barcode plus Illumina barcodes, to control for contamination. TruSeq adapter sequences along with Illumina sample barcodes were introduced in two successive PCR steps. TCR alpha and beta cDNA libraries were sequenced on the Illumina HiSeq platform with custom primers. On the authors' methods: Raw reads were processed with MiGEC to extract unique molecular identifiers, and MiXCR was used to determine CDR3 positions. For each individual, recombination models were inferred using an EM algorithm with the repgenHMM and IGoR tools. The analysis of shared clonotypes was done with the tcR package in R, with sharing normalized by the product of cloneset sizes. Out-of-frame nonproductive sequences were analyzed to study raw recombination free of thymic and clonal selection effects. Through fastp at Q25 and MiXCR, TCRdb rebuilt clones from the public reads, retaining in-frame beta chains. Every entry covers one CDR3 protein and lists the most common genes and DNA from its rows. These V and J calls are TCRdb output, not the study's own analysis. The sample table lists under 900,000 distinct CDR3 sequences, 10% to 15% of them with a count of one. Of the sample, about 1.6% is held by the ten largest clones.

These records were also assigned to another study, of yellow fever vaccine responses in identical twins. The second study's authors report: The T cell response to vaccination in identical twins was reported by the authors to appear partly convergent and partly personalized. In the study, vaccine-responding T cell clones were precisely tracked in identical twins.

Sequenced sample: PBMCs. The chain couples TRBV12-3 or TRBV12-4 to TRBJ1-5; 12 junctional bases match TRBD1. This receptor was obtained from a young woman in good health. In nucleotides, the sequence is TGTGCCAGCATGGGACAGGGGGCATGGCAGCCCCAGCATTTT. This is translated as CASMGQGAWQPQHF.